Each of the 17 T cell receptor beta chains below was sequenced from the same sample in a study of T-cell memory formation after mild COVID-19. TCRdb re-derived calls from the 5' RACE reads in MiXCR, one entry per CDR3 protein. The sample carries about 430,000 distinct CDR3 sequences, 20% to 25% recorded once. The sequenced material came from PBMCs or a T cell subset sorted from them (not recorded which). The receptor source for this set is an adult woman who had mild COVID-19 (a few samples of this study predate the infection). Cell type and time point are not known.

This clonotype was observed a handful of times. V and J are TRBV5-1 and TRBJ2-1; 8 bases are shared with TRBD2. The CDR3 covers 15 residues. CDR1 SGHRS and CDR2 YFSETQ come from the germline V gene. V shed 4 bases, J shed 7 bases, and the junction held 10 bases outside the gene matches. In nucleotides, the CDR3 is TGCGCCAGCAGCCCCGGACTAGCCCCAGGTAATGAGCAGTTCTTC. Translation: CASSPGLAPGNEQFF.

This clonotype was picked up a small number of times. The chain links TRBV6-5 to TRBJ2-1, with D perhaps matching TRBD2 (6 bases). Germline CDR1 and CDR2: MNHEY and SVGAGI. V dropped 4 bases and J dropped 9 bases, with 28 bases sitting between them. The CDR3 totals 18 residues. The CDR3 is CASSSAGRRPSPGGEQFF. CDR3 DNA sequence: TGTGCCAGCAGTTCGGCGGGGAGACGCCCAAGTCCAGGAGGTGAGCAGTTCTTC.

The genes are TRBV20-1 and TRBJ2-7; D is unresolved. The CDR3 is made up of 12 amino acids. Germline CDR1 reads DFQATT; CDR2 reads SNEGSKA (reference sequence). With 3 bases removed from V and 1 base from J, the gap between germline ends came to 7 bases. Written as DNA, the CDR3 is TGCAGTGCTAGTGGCATGTCCTACGAGCAGTACTTC. Encoded protein: CSASGMSYEQYF.

This clonotype was picked up a small number of times. This chain links TRBV27 with TRBJ2-5, with 10 bases aligning to TRBD2. With V trimmed by 5 bases and J by 4 bases, 4 bases remained unmatched. The germline V gene encodes CDR1 MNHEY and CDR2 SMNVEV (reference sequence). This CDR3 has 14 amino acids. The CDR3 DNA sequence: TGTGCCAGCAGTAAACTAGCGGGAAGAGAGACCCAGTACTTC. Its protein is CASSKLAGRETQYF.

This clonotype occurred a few times. This sequence joins TRBV7-2 and TRBJ1-2; TRBD1 is a possible D gene (5 bases). Trimming took 5 bases from V and 3 from J, leaving 10 bases between them. Germline-derived CDR1 and CDR2 are SGHTA and FQGNSA. The CDR3 runs to 13 residues. As DNA, the CDR3 is TGTGCCAGCAGCCGAGGGGTTCACTATGGCTACACCTTC. This codes for CASSRGVHYGYTF. Full variable domain (rest looked up from reference TRBV7-2 and TRBJ1-2): GAGVSQSPSNKVTEKGKDVELRCDPISGHTALYWYRQSLGQGLEFLIYFQGNSAPDKSGLPSDRFSAERTGGSVSTLTIQRTQQEDSAVYLCASSRGVHYGYTFGSGTRLTVV.

The gene calls are TRBV12-3 or TRBV12-4 and TRBJ1-2; D unclear. The ends were cut back, 4 bases at V and 8 bases at J, with 11 bases in the middle. The CDR3 extends over 12 amino acids. The CDR3 bases are TGTGCCAGCAGTTCCGTTCGGTCCGGCTACACCTTC. This codes for CASSSVRSGYTF.

This clonotype was counted between two and nine times. CDR3 nucleotides: TGTGCCAGCAGTTACTCCCAGGTGGCAGATACGCAGTATTTT. It specifies CASSYSQVADTQYF. The chain couples TRBV6-5 to TRBJ2-3; the D is unclear. The CDR3 sequence is 14 residues long. The V gene lost 0 bases and the J gene lost 4 bases, with 8 bases spanning the gap. Per germline, CDR1 MNHEY and CDR2 SVGAGI.

This clonotype was counted only a few times. V usage is TRBV11-2 and J usage is TRBJ1-3, with a weak D call TRBD1 (6 bases). The germline V gene has CDR1 SGHAT and CDR2 FQNNGV. Trimming cost V 5 bases and J 2 bases, with 10 bases left between them. There are 14 residues in the CDR3. CDR3 region: CASSVQGAGNTIYF. The CDR3 nucleotides read TGTGCCAGCAGCGTACAGGGAGCTGGAAACACCATATATTTT.

This clonotype was seen only once. The V gene is TRBV6-1, the J gene TRBJ2-5, with TRBD2 matching 13 bases. Germline values: CDR1 MNHNS, CDR2 SASEGT. The CDR3 covers 17 residues. With 5 bases clipped from V and 5 bases from J, the junction kept 11 bases outside the gene matches. CDR3 nucleotides: TGTGCCAGCAGTATCTTTGGACTAGCGGGAGACGGGGAGACCCAGTACTTC. This translates into CASSIFGLAGDGETQYF.

This clonotype showed up many times. V and J are TRBV5-6 and TRBJ2-5; D ambiguous. The germline V gene has CDR1 SGHDT and CDR2 YYEEEE. V lost 4 bases, J lost 1 base, and 8 bases lay in between. The CDR3 is 13 amino acids. CDR3 sequence (DNA): TGTGCCAGCAGCCTTCCGACCCAAGAGACCCAGTACTTC. It codes for CASSLPTQETQYF.

The chain combines TRBV20-1 with TRBJ1-4, with 8 bases lining up with TRBD1. The ends lost 5 bases at V and 0 bases at J; junction bases unmatched: 2. The CDR3 runs 14 residues. CDR1 and CDR2 from the germline V gene are DFQATT and SNEGSKA (reference sequence). CDR3 residues: CSAADRATNEKLFF. DNA for the CDR3: TGCAGTGCTGCGGACAGGGCAACTAATGAAAAACTGTTTTTT.

This clonotype was seen repeatedly, ten times or more. The chain couples TRBV7-9 to TRBJ1-1; D is unresolved. Trimming cost V 2 bases and J 6 bases, with 4 bases left between them. The CDR3 is 11 amino acids. Looked up from germline, CDR1 is SEHNR and CDR2 is FQNEAQ (reference sequence). In DNA, the CDR3 is TGTGCCAGCAGCTTAATCGCTGAAGCTTTCTTT. This encodes CASSLIAEAFF.

Here the CDR3 reads CATSDPDSTGANVLTF. The CDR3 coding sequence is TGTGCCACCAGTGATCCTGACAGTACTGGGGCCAACGTCCTGACTTTC. The chain combines TRBV24-1 with TRBJ2-6, with D maybe TRBD1 (5 bases). The CDR3 covers 16 residues. V dropped 3 bases and J dropped 2 bases, with 10 bases sitting between them. CDR1 is KGHDR and CDR2 is SFDVKD in the germline V gene.

The sample holds a few counts of this clonotype. The genes are TRBV6-2 or TRBV6-3 and TRBJ2-5; no reliable D call. Germline V gene sequence: CDR1 MNHEY, CDR2 SVGEGT. This CDR3 contains 15 residues. V gave up 6 bases and J gave up 1 base, with 15 bases separating them. CDR3 DNA: TGTGCCAGCAGAGGACCGCTAGGGATCCAAGAGACCCAGTACTTC. Translated: CASRGPLGIQETQYF.

CDR3 protein: CASSVGTEQFF. DNA of the CDR3: TGTGCCAGCAGCGTAGGGACAGAGCAGTTCTTC. The chain links TRBV5-4 to TRBJ2-1, with D possibly matching TRBD1 (6 bases). V was pared by 4 bases and J by 10 bases, with 9 bases between. The CDR3 loop spans 11 amino acids. CDR1 and CDR2 from the germline V gene are SGHNT and YYREEE (reference sequence). Drawing the rest from reference TRBV5-4 and TRBJ2-1, the complete variable domain is ETGVTQSPTHLIKTRGQQVTLRCSSQSGHNTVSWYQQALGQGPQFIFQYYREEENGRGNFPPRFSGLQFPNYSSELNVNALELDDSALYLCASSVGTEQFFGPGTRLTVL.

In its sample, this clonotype was seen many times. This chain links TRBV5-6 with TRBJ1-1; D is unclear. The V gene lost 5 bases and the J gene lost 4 bases, with 9 bases spanning the gap. The CDR3 runs 12 residues. Germline V gene sequence: CDR1 SGHDT, CDR2 YYEEEE. CDR3 amino acids: CASSRPSTEAFF. For the CDR3, the DNA is TGTGCCAGCAGTCGGCCTTCCACTGAAGCTTTCTTT.

This clonotype has a handful of counts. This chain connects TRBV4-2 to TRBJ2-6, with D perhaps matching TRBD1 (6 bases). This CDR3 contains 17 residues. Per the germline V gene, CDR1 is LGHNA and CDR2 is YNFKEQ. V dropped 3 bases and J dropped 0 bases, with 12 bases sitting between them. The CDR3: CASSQTDSSSGANVLTF. DNA of the CDR3: TGTGCCAGCAGCCAGACGGACAGCAGCTCTGGGGCCAACGTCCTGACTTTC.